Below, one T cell receptor beta chain is given with its context. The antigen remains undetermined. These data are taken from a study of post-analysis software for immune sequencing data. The overall study: Multiple sclerosis in the patients followed relapsing-remitting, secondary progressive and progressive-relapsing courses. Study-wide points: Patients used a few TRBV segments, including TRBV5-6, TRBV5-1 and TRBV20-1, more often than controls. When the samples were clustered directly with F measure, those that had been prepared in the same batch showed strong co-clustering.

This CDR3 region has 15 residues. V was trimmed by 3 bases and J by 4 bases, leaving 15 bases between them. The TCR beta cDNA libraries carried unique molecular identifiers. Once roughly 1 to 10 million T cells were used, hundreds of thousands of cDNA molecules resulted. TCRdb reprocessed the PCR reads via MiXCR and lists one record per CDR3 protein. This sample has approximately 440,000 distinct CDR3 sequences, with roughly 46% found just once. The rearrangement joins TRBV12-3 or TRBV12-4 to TRBJ1-1, with D maybe TRBD1 (6 bases). The origin of this receptor is a girl aged 10-17 years with multiple sclerosis. What was sequenced was blood. CDR3 DNA sequence: TGTGCCAGCAGTTTGGGGGGGGGGCTGGGCACTGAAGCTTTCTTT. Its protein product is CASSLGGGLGTEAFF.